These T cell receptor beta chains were read from a single sample in a study of blood T cells in healthy people across ages. Each CDR3 protein gets one entry after TCRdb re-called the 5' RACE reads with MiXCR. Among 1,800,000 or so distinct CDR3 sequences listed, approximately 39% were seen once. The source material was blood. The origin of the receptors is a human donor in good health. CDR3s include the opening cysteine and the closing phenylalanine or tryptophan. Each record gives: J gene, clone size, CDR3 length, D gene, V gene, CDR3 DNA, CDR3 protein. The D gene is left open where the match is weak. Expanded clones get a size class; other rows say once, few or many, or leave the size out.

J gene: TRBJ2-7
clone size: NA
CDR3 length: 16
D gene: NA
V gene: TRBV2
CDR3 DNA: TGTGCCAGCAGTATCCTCGACAGGAATATTGCCTACGAGCAGTACTTC
CDR3 protein: CASSILDRNIAYEQYF

J gene: TRBJ2-1
clone size: NA
CDR3 length: 13
D gene: NA
V gene: TRBV30
CDR3 DNA: TGTGCCTGGGCCCTAGACGGATACAATGAGCAGTTCTTC
CDR3 protein: CAWALDGYNEQFF

J gene: TRBJ1-1
clone size: few
CDR3 length: 14
D gene: NA
V gene: TRBV27
CDR3 DNA: TGTGCCAGCAGTGAAGGGAGGCGGAACACTGAAGCTTTCTTT
CDR3 protein: CASSEGRRNTEAFF

J gene: TRBJ1-2
clone size: few
CDR3 length: 14
D gene: NA
V gene: TRBV20-1
CDR3 DNA: TGCAGTGCTAGATCCGTCAGAGAAATCTATGGCTACACCTTC
CDR3 protein: CSARSVREIYGYTF

J gene: TRBJ1-2
clone size: NA
CDR3 length: 17
D gene: TRBD1
V gene: TRBV12-5
CDR3 DNA: TGTGCTAGTGGTTTTGGGGACAGGGGGAATTCCTACTATGGCTACACCTTC
CDR3 protein: CASGFGDRGNSYYGYTF

J gene: TRBJ1-4
clone size: NA
CDR3 length: 15
D gene: TRBD1
V gene: TRBV27
CDR3 DNA: TGTGCCAGCAGTTTAGGAGGGGGCGTTGTTGAAAAACTGTTTTTT
CDR3 protein: CASSLGGGVVEKLFF

J gene: TRBJ2-1
clone size: NA
CDR3 length: 12
D gene: NA
V gene: TRBV12-3/TRBV12-4
CDR3 DNA: TGTGCCAGCAGTTTCTGGATATCTGAGCAGTTCTTC
CDR3 protein: CASSFWISEQFF

J gene: TRBJ1-1
clone size: few
CDR3 length: 15
D gene: NA
V gene: TRBV6-5
CDR3 DNA: TGTGCCAGCAGCCGCCGCGGGGGCCTGAGCACTGAAGCTTTCTTT
CDR3 protein: CASSRRGGLSTEAFF

J gene: TRBJ1-6
clone size: few
CDR3 length: 13
D gene: NA
V gene: TRBV4-3
CDR3 DNA: TGCGCCAGCAGCCAAGAAAGGACTTCACCCCTCCACTTT
CDR3 protein: CASSQERTSPLHF

J gene: TRBJ2-5
clone size: once
CDR3 length: 15
D gene: TRBD2
V gene: TRBV7-9
CDR3 DNA: TGTGCCAGCAGCTTTCGAGCGGGGGGGACGGAGACCCAGTACTTC
CDR3 protein: CASSFRAGGTETQYF

J gene: TRBJ2-1
clone size: NA
CDR3 length: 11
D gene: NA
V gene: TRBV6-2/TRBV6-3
CDR3 DNA: TGTGCCAGCAACCTATTCAATGAGCAGTTCTTC
CDR3 protein: CASNLFNEQFF

J gene: TRBJ2-1
clone size: NA
CDR3 length: 16
D gene: NA
V gene: TRBV5-1
CDR3 DNA: TGCGCCAGCAGCTTGTCGTCGGTAGCTCCCTACAATGAGCAGTTCTTC
CDR3 protein: CASSLSSVAPYNEQFF

J gene: TRBJ2-7
clone size: few
CDR3 length: 14
D gene: NA
V gene: TRBV12-3/TRBV12-4
CDR3 DNA: TGTGCCAGCAGTGAACAGGGTGGGGGCCGCGAGCAGTACTTC
CDR3 protein: CASSEQGGGREQYF

J gene: TRBJ1-6
clone size: NA
CDR3 length: 19
D gene: NA
V gene: TRBV28
CDR3 DNA: TGTGCCAGCAGTTGGGGACTGGCAGGGAGAGATGTAAATAATTCACCCCTCCACTTT
CDR3 protein: CASSWGLAGRDVNNSPLHF

J gene: TRBJ1-1
clone size: NA
CDR3 length: 15
D gene: NA
V gene: TRBV15
CDR3 DNA: TGTGCCACCAGCCCCCGATCCGGTTCGGGCACTGAAGCTTTCTTT
CDR3 protein: CATSPRSGSGTEAFF

J gene: TRBJ1-2
clone size: NA
CDR3 length: 14
D gene: TRBD1
V gene: TRBV7-2
CDR3 DNA: TGTGCCAGCAGCTTGGCGGGACAGTATAACGGCTACACCTTC
CDR3 protein: CASSLAGQYNGYTF

J gene: TRBJ2-7
clone size: NA
CDR3 length: 15
D gene: TRBD1
V gene: TRBV19
CDR3 DNA: TGTGCCAGTAGTTCCCGGGACAGGGGGCTTATCGAGCAGTACTTC
CDR3 protein: CASSSRDRGLIEQYF

J gene: TRBJ2-7
clone size: NA
CDR3 length: 14
D gene: NA
V gene: TRBV24-1
CDR3 DNA: TGTGCCACCAGTGATTGGGGGGGGGACAATGAGCAGTACTTC
CDR3 protein: CATSDWGGDNEQYF

J gene: TRBJ1-2
clone size: many
CDR3 length: 13
D gene: TRBD1
V gene: TRBV13
CDR3 DNA: TGTGCCAGCAGCTCCAGGGGGCGCGGAGGCTACACCTTC
CDR3 protein: CASSSRGRGGYTF

J gene: TRBJ1-2
clone size: NA
CDR3 length: 14
D gene: NA
V gene: TRBV2
CDR3 DNA: TGTGCCAGCAGTGAATTACTACGGAGCTATGGCTACACCTTC
CDR3 protein: CASSELLRSYGYTF

J gene: TRBJ2-5
clone size: NA
CDR3 length: 13
D gene: NA
V gene: TRBV7-8
CDR3 DNA: TGTGCCAGCAGCTTAGGGGACCAAGAGGCCCAGTACTTC
CDR3 protein: CASSLGDQEAQYF

J gene: TRBJ2-2
clone size: NA
CDR3 length: 13
D gene: NA
V gene: TRBV25-1
CDR3 DNA: TGTGCCAGCAGTCAAGGGGGGGGAGGGGAGCTGTTTTTT
CDR3 protein: CASSQGGGGELFF

J gene: TRBJ2-5
clone size: few
CDR3 length: 15
D gene: TRBD2
V gene: TRBV7-9
CDR3 DNA: TGTGCCAGCAGCGGTACCGGGACTAACCAAGAGACCCAGTACTTC
CDR3 protein: CASSGTGTNQETQYF

J gene: TRBJ1-2
clone size: NA
CDR3 length: 13
D gene: NA
V gene: TRBV7-6
CDR3 DNA: TGTGCCAGCAGCCTCGGGGGAGGGAAGGGCTACACCTTC
CDR3 protein: CASSLGGGKGYTF

J gene: TRBJ2-3
clone size: NA
CDR3 length: 16
D gene: NA
V gene: TRBV5-1
CDR3 DNA: TGCGCCAGCAGCTCCCCCTCGAAGGAATCCACAGATACGCAGTATTTT
CDR3 protein: CASSSPSKESTDTQYF

J gene: TRBJ2-3
clone size: few
CDR3 length: 19
D gene: TRBD2
V gene: TRBV20-1
CDR3 DNA: TGCAGTGCTAGCGTTGGACTAGCGGGGTCCCTGTCTAGCACAGATGCGCAGTATTTT
CDR3 protein: CSASVGLAGSLSSTDAQYF

J gene: TRBJ2-3
clone size: NA
CDR3 length: 11
D gene: NA
V gene: TRBV24-1
CDR3 DNA: TGTGCCACCAGTGATGAAGATACGCAGTATTTT
CDR3 protein: CATSDEDTQYF

J gene: TRBJ2-5
clone size: few
CDR3 length: 13
D gene: NA
V gene: TRBV2
CDR3 DNA: TGTGCCAGCAGGTTCGACAGACAAGAGACCCAGTACTTC
CDR3 protein: CASRFDRQETQYF

J gene: TRBJ2-1
clone size: few
CDR3 length: 16
D gene: NA
V gene: TRBV20-1
CDR3 DNA: TGCAGTGCAATAGACGAGGGTAGGGGGACCGGGGAGACCCAGTTCTTC
CDR3 protein: CSAIDEGRGTGETQFF

J gene: TRBJ2-1
clone size: once
CDR3 length: 11
D gene: NA
V gene: TRBV21-1
CDR3 DNA: TGTGCCAGCATCCTCCGTAATGAGCAGTTCTTC
CDR3 protein: CASILRNEQFF

J gene: TRBJ2-7
clone size: few
CDR3 length: 15
D gene: TRBD2
V gene: TRBV28
CDR3 DNA: TGTGCCAGCAGTTTAGGGAGGGACTTTCTGTACGAGCAGTACTTC
CDR3 protein: CASSLGRDFLYEQYF

J gene: TRBJ1-2
clone size: few
CDR3 length: 15
D gene: NA
V gene: TRBV4-3
CDR3 DNA: TGCGCCAGCAGCCAAGATCAGAGTTCTTACGGTGGCTACACCTTC
CDR3 protein: CASSQDQSSYGGYTF

J gene: TRBJ1-6
clone size: NA
CDR3 length: 15
D gene: NA
V gene: TRBV7-2
CDR3 DNA: TGTGCCAGCAGCAACCTCGGAGGACCCAATTCACCCCTCCACTTT
CDR3 protein: CASSNLGGPNSPLHF

J gene: TRBJ1-4
clone size: NA
CDR3 length: 13
D gene: NA
V gene: TRBV6-1
CDR3 DNA: TGTGCCAGCCTTGGGGGGTTTAATGAAAGACTGTTTTTT
CDR3 protein: CASLGGFNERLFF

J gene: TRBJ2-7
clone size: NA
CDR3 length: 16
D gene: NA
V gene: TRBV7-2
CDR3 DNA: TGTGCCAGCAGCTTTCACCTCAGAGTTTCGACCGACGAGCAGTACTTC
CDR3 protein: CASSFHLRVSTDEQYF

J gene: TRBJ1-5
clone size: NA
CDR3 length: 17
D gene: TRBD1
V gene: TRBV7-9
CDR3 DNA: TGTGCCAGCAGCTTAGATTGGTGGGACAGGGTGGATCAGCCCCAGCATTTT
CDR3 protein: CASSLDWWDRVDQPQHF

J gene: TRBJ1-5
clone size: few
CDR3 length: 15
D gene: NA
V gene: TRBV15
CDR3 DNA: TGTGCCACCAGCCCGATGGCTATTAGCAATCAGCCCCAGCATTTT
CDR3 protein: CATSPMAISNQPQHF

J gene: TRBJ1-4
clone size: NA
CDR3 length: 13
D gene: NA
V gene: TRBV20-1
CDR3 DNA: TGCAGTGCTAGATGGGGGAATGGGGAAAAACTGTTTTTT
CDR3 protein: CSARWGNGEKLFF

J gene: TRBJ2-6
clone size: few
CDR3 length: 19
D gene: TRBD2
V gene: TRBV7-2
CDR3 DNA: TGTGCCAGCAGAGAGAATAGCGGGGGGCGGACGGCTGGGGCCAACGTCCTGACTTTC
CDR3 protein: CASRENSGGRTAGANVLTF

J gene: TRBJ2-3
clone size: few
CDR3 length: 11
D gene: NA
V gene: TRBV20-1
CDR3 DNA: TGCAGTGGGATTATAACAGATACGCAGTATTTT
CDR3 protein: CSGIITDTQYF

J gene: TRBJ1-5
clone size: few
CDR3 length: 20
D gene: TRBD1
V gene: TRBV24-1
CDR3 DNA: TGTGCCACCAGTGACTCATCTTGGACAGGGGAGGAGGGTGATGGTCAGCCCCAGCATTTT
CDR3 protein: CATSDSSWTGEEGDGQPQHF

J gene: TRBJ1-2
clone size: NA
CDR3 length: 16
D gene: NA
V gene: TRBV3-1
CDR3 DNA: TGTGCCAGCAGCCAAGATACGGCAGTTTGGGACTATGGCTACACCTTC
CDR3 protein: CASSQDTAVWDYGYTF

J gene: TRBJ1-3
clone size: NA
CDR3 length: 13
D gene: TRBD1
V gene: TRBV9
CDR3 DNA: TGTGCCAGCAGCGTAGAGGACAGGGAGGCAAAATATTTT
CDR3 protein: CASSVEDREAKYF

J gene: TRBJ2-1
clone size: few
CDR3 length: 14
D gene: TRBD2
V gene: TRBV5-1
CDR3 DNA: TGTGCCAGCAGTTTGGCGGGGACTAACAATGAGCAGTTCTTC
CDR3 protein: CASSLAGTNNEQFF

J gene: TRBJ2-3
clone size: NA
CDR3 length: 15
D gene: NA
V gene: TRBV28
CDR3 DNA: TGTGCCAGCAGTTTTCGGGGCAGGGGGAGGGATACGCAGTATTTT
CDR3 protein: CASSFRGRGRDTQYF

J gene: TRBJ1-6
clone size: few
CDR3 length: 17
D gene: NA
V gene: TRBV7-2
CDR3 DNA: TGTGCCAGCAGCTTATCGACAGTTAGCTCCTATAATTCACCCCTCCACTTT
CDR3 protein: CASSLSTVSSYNSPLHF

J gene: TRBJ2-5
clone size: few
CDR3 length: 15
D gene: NA
V gene: TRBV7-2
CDR3 DNA: TGTGCCAGCAGCTTAGGCGCGTCCAGACAAGAGACCCAGTACTTC
CDR3 protein: CASSLGASRQETQYF

J gene: TRBJ2-1
clone size: NA
CDR3 length: 14
D gene: NA
V gene: TRBV4-3
CDR3 DNA: TGCGCCAGCAGCCAAATACCTTCGGTTGGTGGGCAGTTCTTC
CDR3 protein: CASSQIPSVGGQFF

J gene: TRBJ2-5
clone size: NA
CDR3 length: 15
D gene: NA
V gene: TRBV10-3
CDR3 DNA: TGTGCCATCAGTGAACCGAAGGACACCCTAGAGACCCAGTACTTC
CDR3 protein: CAISEPKDTLETQYF

J gene: TRBJ2-2
clone size: NA
CDR3 length: 17
D gene: NA
V gene: TRBV4-3
CDR3 DNA: TGCGCCAGCAGCCAAGAATTGTGGGGGGGCGCTTGCGGGGAGCTGTTTTTT
CDR3 protein: CASSQELWGGACGELFF

J gene: TRBJ2-7
clone size: NA
CDR3 length: 16
D gene: NA
V gene: TRBV5-1
CDR3 DNA: TGCGCCAGCAGCTTGGAAATAGGACTGAACGCCTACGAGCAGTACTTC
CDR3 protein: CASSLEIGLNAYEQYF